What follows describes a single T cell receptor (beta chain). The antigen is not known. Time point of the sample: week 11, during vaccination. Vaccine doses each comprised 300 ug of mutant IDH1 20-mer peptide, with topical imiquimod. Donors harbored newly found WHO grade 3 or 4 IDH1-mutant, ATRX-lost astrocytomas. The data belong to a study of a mutant IDH1 vaccine in newly diagnosed glioma. Study overall: All eight of the vaccinations patients received fell in weeks 1, 3, 5, 7, 11, 15, 19 and 23. In some groups vaccination began 4-6 weeks post-radiotherapy; others received it with temozolomide.

The CDR3 is made up of 13 amino acids. Germline CDR1 and CDR2: SQVTM and ANQGSEA. V shed 3 bases and J shed 5 bases, with 10 bases lying between them. Sequencing was performed with immunoSEQ multiplex PCR; in TCRdb, only in-frame clones are kept and a portion is missing. The sample carries 60,000 to 75,000 clones, around 80% recorded once. This receptor was obtained from a young man with glioma. The specimen was PBMCs, collected from a glioma patient whose treatment included an IDH1 peptide vaccine. The chain uses TRBV29-1 and TRBJ2-2; D might be TRBD1 (5 bases). The CDR3 sequence is CSVDQGGTGELFF. As DNA, the CDR3 is TGCAGCGTTGATCAGGGTGGGACCGGGGAGCTGTTTTTT.